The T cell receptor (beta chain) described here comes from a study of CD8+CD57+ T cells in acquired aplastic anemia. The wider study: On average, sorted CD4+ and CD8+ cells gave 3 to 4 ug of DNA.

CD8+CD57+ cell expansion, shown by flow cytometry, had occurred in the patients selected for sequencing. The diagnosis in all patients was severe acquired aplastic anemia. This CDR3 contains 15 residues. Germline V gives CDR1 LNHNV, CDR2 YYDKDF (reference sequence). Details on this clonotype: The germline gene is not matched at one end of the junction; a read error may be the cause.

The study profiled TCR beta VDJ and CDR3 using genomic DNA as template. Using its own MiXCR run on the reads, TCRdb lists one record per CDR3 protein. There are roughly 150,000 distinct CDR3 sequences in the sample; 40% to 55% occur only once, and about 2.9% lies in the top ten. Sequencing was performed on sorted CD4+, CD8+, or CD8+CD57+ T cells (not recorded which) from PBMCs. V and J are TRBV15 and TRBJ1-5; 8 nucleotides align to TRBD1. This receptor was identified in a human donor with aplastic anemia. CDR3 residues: CATSVYRGSNQPQHF. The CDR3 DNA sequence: TGTGCCACCAGCGTGTACAGGGGGAGCAACCAGCCCCAGCATTTT. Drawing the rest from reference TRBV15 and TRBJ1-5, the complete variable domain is DAMVIQNPRYQVTQFGKPVTLSCSQTLNHNVMYWYQQKSSQAPKLLFHYYDKDFNNEADTPDNFQSRRPNTSFCFLDIRSPGLGDTAMYLCATSVYRGSNQPQHFGDGTRLSIL.